These 19 T cell receptor beta chains came from one sample sequenced in a study of T cell responses to AZD1222 COVID-19 vaccine. Profiled with immunoSEQ multiplex PCR; TCRdb holds only in-frame clones, not every one. There are about 110,000 clones in the sample; 80% to 85% occur only once, and around 9.9% lies in the top ten. Sequencing used peripheral blood, obtained on day 0 of AZD1222 vaccination. The source of these receptors is an adult in good health.

The chain links TRBV7-9 to TRBJ2-2; D gene unclear. CDR3 length: 13 residues. CDR1 and CDR2 (germline): SEHNR, FQNEAQ (reference sequence). Between the trimmed V and J ends, which lost 6 bases and 10 bases, there was a span of 15 bases. CDR3 in DNA: TGTGCCAGCAGTATTTCCACCACGTCGGAGCTGTTTTTT. Translating gives CASSISTTSELFF.

This sequence joins TRBV28 and TRBJ1-1; 8 bases fit TRBD1. The V gene end was trimmed by 5 bases and the J gene end by 4 bases; junction bases not matched to a gene: 6. CDR1 is MDHEN, CDR2 SYDVKM, per germline. The CDR3 covers 14 residues. In nucleotides, the CDR3 is TGTGCCAGCAGTCTGACAGGGGCTCGCACTGAAGCTTTCTTT. Encoded protein: CASSLTGARTEAFF.

This clone has only a few counts. The chain carries TRBV30 and TRBJ1-4; D possibly corresponds to TRBD1 (5 bases). The CDR3 spans 13 residues. The ends were cut back, 2 bases at V and 8 bases at J, with 12 bases in the middle. Germline CDR1 is GTSNPN and CDR2 is SVGIG (reference sequence). CDR3 region: CAWSKGTGEKLFF. The DNA for the CDR3 is TGTGCCTGGAGTAAGGGGACGGGAGAAAAACTGTTTTTT. The variable domain in full, completed from reference TRBV30 and TRBJ1-4, reads SQTIHQWPATLVQPVGSPLSLECTVEGTSNPNLYWYRQAAGRGLQLLFYSVGIGQISSEVPQNLSASRPQDRQFILSSKKLLLSDSGFYLCAWSKGTGEKLFFGSGTQLSVL.

The genes are TRBV28 and TRBJ2-1, with TRBD1 as a possible D gene (6 bases). V was clipped by 4 bases and J by 7 bases, with 20 bases between them. The CDR3 consists of 16 residues. CDR1 MDHEN and CDR2 SYDVKM come from the germline V gene. The CDR3 DNA follows: TGTGCCAGCAGTTCAGCAGGGGCGGGCGACTTGAATGAGCAGTTCTTC. This codes for CASSSAGAGDLNEQFF.

DNA for the CDR3: TGTGCCAGCAGTGAAGTCTGGACCCAGGGCACTGAAGCTTTCTTT. It codes for CASSEVWTQGTEAFF. The rearrangement links TRBV6-1 to TRBJ1-1; D is perhaps TRBD1 (5 bases). This CDR3 has 15 amino acids. The V and J ends lost 1 base and 4 bases respectively, with 13 bases between them. Germline-derived CDR1 and CDR2 are MNHNS and SASEGT.

The rearrangement links TRBV28 to TRBJ1-2, with 8 bases lining up with TRBD1. Trimming took 2 bases from V and 7 from J; bases not matched to a gene: 9. The germline CDR1 and CDR2 sequences are MDHEN and SYDVKM. This CDR3 is built from 15 residues. Written as DNA, the CDR3 is TGTGCCAGCAGTTTAGGACAGGGAGGGATTGGTGGCTACACCTTC. Translation: CASSLGQGGIGGYTF.

The rearrangement uses TRBV6-5 and TRBJ1-5; 9 nucleotides align to TRBD1. Trimming removed 7 bases from V and 5 bases from J; junction bases left unmatched: 6. The CDR3 has 14 residues. Per the germline V gene, CDR1 is MNHEY and CDR2 is SVGAGI. The CDR3 spells CASTRDREYQPQHF. CDR3 in DNA: TGTGCCAGCACCCGGGACAGGGAGTATCAGCCCCAGCATTTT.

The chain carries TRBV6-1 and TRBJ1-2; 7 bases line up with TRBD1. The V gene end was trimmed by 1 base and the J gene end by 0 bases; junction bases not matched to a gene: 8. Germline CDR1 MNHNS, CDR2 SASEGT. The CDR3 is made up of 17 amino acids. CDR3 bases: TGTGCCAGCAGTGAAGACGGGACAGCTATTACTAACTATGGCTACACCTTC. It encodes CASSEDGTAITNYGYTF.

The chain uses TRBV11-2 and TRBJ2-4; 7 bases agree with TRBD2. The CDR3 sequence is 18 residues long. The V gene's germline CDR1 is SGHAT and CDR2 FQNNGV. V gave up 4 bases and J gave up 1 base; unmatched junction bases: 13. CDR3 nucleotide sequence: TGTGCCAGCAGCTCCGGGACCTGGGGGGGAGGCGCCAAAAACATTCAGTACTTC. Its protein is CASSSGTWGGGAKNIQYF.

This rearrangement joins TRBV11-2 to TRBJ1-6; D is possibly TRBD1 (5 bases). Germline V CDR1 and CDR2: SGHAT, FQNNGV. The CDR3 totals 15 residues. V was trimmed by 1 base and J by 8 bases, leaving 12 bases between them. CDR3 region: CASSLGGNMYSPLHF. The CDR3 DNA reads as TGTGCCAGCAGCTTAGGGGGGAATATGTATTCACCCCTCCACTTT.

The chain has TRBV19 and TRBJ1-2, with D unresolved. CDR3 length equals 12 residues. CDR1 and CDR2 from the germline V gene are LNHDA and SQIVND (reference sequence). Trimming stripped 4 bases from V and 5 bases from J, with 8 bases between. The CDR3 DNA is TGTGCCAGTAGTACCCCATCTTATGGCTACACCTTC. It codes for CASSTPSYGYTF.

The chain carries TRBV28 and TRBJ1-5; D is undetermined. The CDR3 totals 13 residues. Trimming took off 5 bases at V and 0 bases at J, with 5 bases between the two ends. Germline CDR1 reads MDHEN; CDR2 reads SYDVKM. The CDR3 loop reads CASSHLSNQPQHF. The CDR3 DNA is TGTGCCAGCAGTCACCTTAGCAATCAGCCCCAGCATTTT.

The V gene is TRBV5-5, the J gene TRBJ2-3; possibly TRBD2 for D (7 bases). Germline V CDR1 and CDR2: SGHKS, YYEKEE (reference sequence). V was shortened by 4 bases and J by 1 base, with 16 bases between the two germline ends. The CDR3 contains 16 residues. CDR3 sequence (DNA): TGTGCCAGCAGCAACGAGGGGGGGTGGGGCACAGATACGCAGTATTTT. It codes for CASSNEGGWGTDTQYF. The whole variable domain, remainder taken from reference TRBV5-5 and TRBJ2-3, is DAGVTQSPTHLIKTRGQQVTLRCSPISGHKSVSWYQQVLGQGPQFIFQYYEKEERGRGNFPDRFSARQFPNYSSELNVNALLLGDSALYLCASSNEGGWGTDTQYFGPGTRLTVL.

V gene TRBV2 combines with J gene TRBJ2-5, with TRBD2 matching over 8 bases. This CDR3 has 20 amino acids. The V and J ends lost 3 bases and 3 bases, in that order; junction bases with no gene match: 21. Germline CDR1 reads SNHLY; CDR2 reads FYNNEI. In nucleotides, the CDR3 is TGTGCCAGCAGTGATGGTATGTCCGTGGCTGGGCGGGAGGACGAAGAGACCCAGTACTTC. It encodes CASSDGMSVAGREDEETQYF.

This clone was seen only a few times. The V call is TRBV18, the J call TRBJ2-5; 10 bases map to TRBD2. The CDR3 is 15 amino acids. Germline CDR1 is KGHSH and CDR2 is LQKENI. The J segment lost 4 bases and the V segment lost 1 base, leaving 3 bases of the junction unmatched. This CDR3 reads CASSPQTSGRETQYF. The CDR3 DNA follows: TGTGCCAGCTCACCACAGACTAGCGGGCGAGAGACCCAGTACTTC.

V is TRBV6-5 and J is TRBJ1-2; no reliable D call. The CDR3 contains 13 residues. Trimming shortened V by 7 bases and J by 4 bases, and 13 bases separated the two germline ends. Germline assignment: CDR1 MNHEY and CDR2 SVGAGI. The DNA for the CDR3 is TGTGCCAGCACTCGGGAGTCTGGCTATGGCTACACCTTC. Residues: CASTRESGYGYTF.

The DNA for the CDR3 is TGTGCCAGTGGGGTTAGGGAGACCCAGTACTTC. The encoded protein is CASGVRETQYF. This chain connects TRBV5-4 to TRBJ2-5, with D hard to call. Trimming took 8 bases from V and 5 from J, leaving 10 bases between them. The V gene's germline CDR1 is SGHNT and CDR2 YYREEE (reference sequence). The CDR3 is made up of 11 amino acids. Full variable domain (remainder filled in from reference TRBV5-4 and TRBJ2-5): ETGVTQSPTHLIKTRGQQVTLRCSSQSGHNTVSWYQQALGQGPQFIFQYYREEENGRGNFPPRFSGLQFPNYSSELNVNALELDDSALYLCASGVRETQYFGPGTRLLVL.

The V and J genes are TRBV27 and TRBJ2-1; the match to TRBD1 covers 11 bases. Germline assignment: CDR1 MNHEY and CDR2 SMNVEV (reference sequence). The CDR3 extends over 14 amino acids. Trimming removed 6 bases from V and 6 bases from J; junction bases left unmatched: 4. The DNA for the CDR3 is TGTGCCAGCAGCGCCGGGACAGGGGGCAATGAGCAGTTCTTC. It encodes CASSAGTGGNEQFF.

V gene TRBV7-2 combines with J gene TRBJ2-7, with D possibly TRBD2 on 5 matching bases. The CDR3 has 17 residues. Trimming removed 3 bases from V and 0 bases from J, with 18 bases in between. Germline CDR1 is SGHTA and CDR2 is FQGNSA. CDR3 region: CASSFAGGYTDSYEQYF. CDR3 in DNA: TGTGCCAGCAGCTTTGCTGGAGGATATACCGACTCCTACGAGCAGTACTTC.